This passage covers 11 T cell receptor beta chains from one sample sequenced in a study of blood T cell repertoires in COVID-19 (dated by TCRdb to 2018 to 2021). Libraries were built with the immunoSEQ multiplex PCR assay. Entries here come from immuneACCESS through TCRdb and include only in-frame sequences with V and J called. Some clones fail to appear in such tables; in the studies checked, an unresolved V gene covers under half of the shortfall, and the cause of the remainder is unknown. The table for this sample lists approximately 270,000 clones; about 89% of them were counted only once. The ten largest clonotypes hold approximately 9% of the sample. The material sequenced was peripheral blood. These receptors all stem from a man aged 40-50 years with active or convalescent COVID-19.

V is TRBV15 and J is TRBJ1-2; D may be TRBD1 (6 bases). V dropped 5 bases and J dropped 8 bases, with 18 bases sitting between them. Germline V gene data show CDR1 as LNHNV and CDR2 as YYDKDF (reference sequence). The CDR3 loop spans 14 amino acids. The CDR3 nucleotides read TGTGCCACCAGCGGCTTGCGGGGGGCGGAGGGCTACACCTTC. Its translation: CATSGLRGAEGYTF.

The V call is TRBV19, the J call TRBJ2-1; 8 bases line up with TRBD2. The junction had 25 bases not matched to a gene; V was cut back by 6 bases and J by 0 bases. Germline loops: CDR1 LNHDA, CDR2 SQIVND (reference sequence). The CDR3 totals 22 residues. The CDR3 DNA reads TGTGCCAGTAGCAAAAAACCCCACCGCGGTGCTAGCGGGTCCTTCTCCTACAATGAGCAGTTCTTC. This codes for CASSKKPHRGASGSFSYNEQFF. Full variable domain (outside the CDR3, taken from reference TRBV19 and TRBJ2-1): DGGITQSPKYLFRKEGQNVTLSCEQNLNHDAMYWYRQDPGQGLRLIYYSQIVNDFQKGDIAEGYSVSREKKESFPLTVTSAQKNPTAFYLCASSKKPHRGASGSFSYNEQFFGPGTRLTVL.

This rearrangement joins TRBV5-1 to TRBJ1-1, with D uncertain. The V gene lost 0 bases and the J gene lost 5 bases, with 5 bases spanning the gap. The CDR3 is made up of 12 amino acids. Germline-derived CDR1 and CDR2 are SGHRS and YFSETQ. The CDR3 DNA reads TGCGCCAGCAGCTTGGTCGGTACTGAAGCTTTCTTT. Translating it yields CASSLVGTEAFF.

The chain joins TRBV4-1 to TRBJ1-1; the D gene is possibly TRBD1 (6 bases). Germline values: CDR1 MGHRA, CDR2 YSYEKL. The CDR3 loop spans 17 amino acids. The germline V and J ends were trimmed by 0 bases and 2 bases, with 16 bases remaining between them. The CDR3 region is CASSQEWGTMRNTEAFF. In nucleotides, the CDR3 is TGCGCCAGCAGCCAAGAGTGGGGGACAATGCGTAACACTGAAGCTTTCTTT.

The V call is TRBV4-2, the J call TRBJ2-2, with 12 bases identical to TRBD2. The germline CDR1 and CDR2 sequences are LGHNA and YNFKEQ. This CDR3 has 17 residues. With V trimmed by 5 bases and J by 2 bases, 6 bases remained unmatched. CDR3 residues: CASSGRGLAGNTGELFF. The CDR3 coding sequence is TGTGCCAGCAGCGGGCGTGGACTAGCGGGAAACACCGGGGAGCTGTTTTTT.

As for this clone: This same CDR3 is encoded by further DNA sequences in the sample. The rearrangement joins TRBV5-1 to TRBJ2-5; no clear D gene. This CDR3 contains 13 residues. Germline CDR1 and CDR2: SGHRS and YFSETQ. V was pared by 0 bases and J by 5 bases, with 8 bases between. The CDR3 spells CASSLALQETQYF. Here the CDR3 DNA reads TGCGCCAGCAGCTTGGCCTTGCAGGAGACCCAGTACTTC.

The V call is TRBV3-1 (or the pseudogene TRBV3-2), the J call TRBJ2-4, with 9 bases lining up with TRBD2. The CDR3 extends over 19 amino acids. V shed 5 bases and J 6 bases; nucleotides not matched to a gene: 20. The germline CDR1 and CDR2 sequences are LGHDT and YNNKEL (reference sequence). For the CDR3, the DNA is TGTGCCAGCAGCACCCGGGGTAGCGGGGGACCTCCGGGAGTAAACATTCAGTACTTC. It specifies CASSTRGSGGPPGVNIQYF.

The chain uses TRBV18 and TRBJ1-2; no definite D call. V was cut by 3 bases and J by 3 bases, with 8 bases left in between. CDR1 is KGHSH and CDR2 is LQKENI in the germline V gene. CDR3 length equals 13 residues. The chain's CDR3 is CASSPGGDYGYTF. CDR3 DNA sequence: TGTGCCAGCTCACCTGGCGGGGACTATGGCTACACCTTC.

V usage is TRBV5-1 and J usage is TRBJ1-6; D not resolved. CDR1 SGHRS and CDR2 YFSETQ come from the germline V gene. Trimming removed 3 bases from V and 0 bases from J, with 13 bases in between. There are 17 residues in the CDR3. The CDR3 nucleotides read TGCGCCAGCAGCTCTCCTAGCTGGGACTCCTATAATTCACCCCTCCACTTT. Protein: CASSSPSWDSYNSPLHF.

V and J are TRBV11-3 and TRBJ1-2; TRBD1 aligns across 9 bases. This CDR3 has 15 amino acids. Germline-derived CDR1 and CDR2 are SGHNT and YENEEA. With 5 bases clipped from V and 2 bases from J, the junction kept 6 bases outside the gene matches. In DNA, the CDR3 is TGTGCCAGCAGCCAACAGGGGGCCGAAAACTATGGCTACACCTTC. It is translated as CASSQQGAENYGYTF.

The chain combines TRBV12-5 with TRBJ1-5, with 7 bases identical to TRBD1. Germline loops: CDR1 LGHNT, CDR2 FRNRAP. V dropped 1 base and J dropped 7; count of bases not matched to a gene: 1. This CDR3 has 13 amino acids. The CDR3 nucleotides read TGTGCTAGTGGTTTGGGACAGGGACAGCCCCAGCATTTT. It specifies CASGLGQGQPQHF.